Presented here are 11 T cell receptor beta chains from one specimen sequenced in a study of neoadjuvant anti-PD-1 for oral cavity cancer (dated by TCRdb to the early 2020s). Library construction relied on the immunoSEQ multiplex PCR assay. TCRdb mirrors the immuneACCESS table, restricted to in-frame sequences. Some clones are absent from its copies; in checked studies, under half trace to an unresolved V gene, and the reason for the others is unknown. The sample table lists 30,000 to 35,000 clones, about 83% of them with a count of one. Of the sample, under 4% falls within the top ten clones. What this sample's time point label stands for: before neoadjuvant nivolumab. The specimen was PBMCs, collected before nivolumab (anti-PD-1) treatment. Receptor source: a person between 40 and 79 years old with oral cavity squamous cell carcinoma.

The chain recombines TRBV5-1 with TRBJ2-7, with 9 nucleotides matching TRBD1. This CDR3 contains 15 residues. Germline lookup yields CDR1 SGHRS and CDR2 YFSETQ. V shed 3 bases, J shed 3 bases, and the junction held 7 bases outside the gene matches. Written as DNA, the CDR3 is TGCGCCAGCAGCTCAACAGGGGGCTGGGGCTACGAGCAGTACTTC. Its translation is CASSSTGGWGYEQYF.

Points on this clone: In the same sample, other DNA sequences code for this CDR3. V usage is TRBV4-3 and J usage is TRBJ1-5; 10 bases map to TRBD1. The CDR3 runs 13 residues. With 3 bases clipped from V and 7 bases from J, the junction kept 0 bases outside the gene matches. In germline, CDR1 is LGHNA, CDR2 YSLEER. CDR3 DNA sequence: TGCGCCAGCAGCCAGGACAGGGGGCAGCCCCAGCATTTT. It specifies CASSQDRGQPQHF.

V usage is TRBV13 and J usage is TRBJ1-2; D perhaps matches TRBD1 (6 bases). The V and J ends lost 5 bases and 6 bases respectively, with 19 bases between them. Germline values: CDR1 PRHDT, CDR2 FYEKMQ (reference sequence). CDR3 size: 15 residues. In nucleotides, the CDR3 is TGTGCCAGCAGCGACCGGACAGCCCGGGGGAATGGCTACACCTTC. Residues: CASSDRTARGNGYTF. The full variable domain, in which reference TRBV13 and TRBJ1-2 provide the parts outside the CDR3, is AAGVIQSPRHLIKEKRETATLKCYPIPRHDTVYWYQQGPGQDPQFLISFYEKMQSDKGSIPDRFSAQQFSDYHSELNMSSLELGDSALYFCASSDRTARGNGYTFGSGTRLTVV.

CDR3 bases: TGTGCCTGGAATACCTTCAGGGAGGGGGGCTACACCTTC. Protein: CAWNTFREGGYTF. The chain links TRBV30 to TRBJ1-2; D might be TRBD1 (5 bases). This CDR3 has 13 amino acids. With 4 bases removed from V and 8 bases from J, the gap between germline ends came to 17 bases. CDR1 is GTSNPN, CDR2 SVGIG, per germline (reference sequence).

The CDR3 nucleotides read TGTGCCAGCACCCTCGTGCAACCCCCGGGACTCCCATACAATGAGCAGTTCTTC. It specifies CASTLVQPPGLPYNEQFF. The chain combines TRBV25-1 with TRBJ2-1; TRBD2 is a possible D gene (6 bases). V was cut by 7 bases and J by 4 bases, with 26 bases left in between. The CDR3 length is 18 residues. Germline CDR1 and CDR2: MGHDK and SYGVNS.

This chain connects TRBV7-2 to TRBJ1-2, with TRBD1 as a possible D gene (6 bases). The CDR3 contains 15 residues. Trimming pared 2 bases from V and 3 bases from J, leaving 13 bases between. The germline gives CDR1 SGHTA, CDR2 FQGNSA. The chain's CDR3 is CASSLWGGGDYGYTF. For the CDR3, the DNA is TGTGCCAGCAGCTTATGGGGCGGGGGCGACTATGGCTACACCTTC.

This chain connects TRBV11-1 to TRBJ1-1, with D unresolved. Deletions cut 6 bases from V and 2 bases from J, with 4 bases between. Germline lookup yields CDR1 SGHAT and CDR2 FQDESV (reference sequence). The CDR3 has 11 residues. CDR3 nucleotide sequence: TGTGCCAGCAGTGTAAACACTGAAGCTTTCTTT. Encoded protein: CASSVNTEAFF.

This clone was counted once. The CDR3 reads CASSDRGPWTGELFF. The CDR3, as DNA: TGTGCCAGCAGCGACAGGGGCCCTTGGACCGGGGAGCTGTTTTTT. The V call is TRBV6-1, the J call TRBJ2-2; 8 bases align to TRBD1. The CDR3 spans 15 residues. Germline V CDR1 and CDR2: MNHNS, SASEGT. Trimming at V came to 6 bases and at J to 5 bases, leaving 8 bases not matched to a gene.

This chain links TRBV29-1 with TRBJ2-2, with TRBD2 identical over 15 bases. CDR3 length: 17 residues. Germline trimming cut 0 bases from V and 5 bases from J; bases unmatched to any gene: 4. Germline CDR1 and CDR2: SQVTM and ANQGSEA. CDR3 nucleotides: TGCAGCGTTGAAGATCCCGGGACTAGCGGGGGGACCGGGGAGCTGTTTTTT. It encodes CSVEDPGTSGGTGELFF.

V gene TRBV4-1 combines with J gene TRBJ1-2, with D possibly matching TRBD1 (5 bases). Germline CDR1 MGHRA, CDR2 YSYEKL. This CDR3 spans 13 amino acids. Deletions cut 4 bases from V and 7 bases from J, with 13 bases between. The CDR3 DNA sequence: TGCGCCAGCAGCCTGGATGACAGAGCTGGCTACACCTTC. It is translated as CASSLDDRAGYTF.

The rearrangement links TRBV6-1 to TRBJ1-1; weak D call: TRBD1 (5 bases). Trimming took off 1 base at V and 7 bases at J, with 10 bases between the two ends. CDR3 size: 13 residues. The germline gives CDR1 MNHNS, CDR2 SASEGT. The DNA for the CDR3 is TGTGCCAGCAGTGAAGGCTTGGGGGATGAAGCTTTCTTT. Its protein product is CASSEGLGDEAFF.